These T cell receptor beta chains were read from a single sample in a study of blood T cell repertoires in COVID-19. Generated by immunoSEQ multiplex PCR, the TCRdb table keeps only in-frame clones and is missing some. The profile shows hundreds of thousands of clones, 87% of them singletons. The sequencing sample was made of PBMCs or T cells enriched from blood (not recorded which). The receptors originated from a woman between 35 and 50 years old who had recovered from COVID-19. Both conserved end residues are part of each CDR3. D genes are given only for firm matches. Size is omitted from some rows. Given values are once, few, many or a class for expanded clones.

d_call clone_size j_call v_call cdr3_aa cdr3_nt
NA NA TRBJ1-5 TRBV24-1 CATSDGDRFNQPQHF TGTGCCACCAGTGATGGAGACAGGTTCAATCAGCCCCAGCATTTT
TRBD1 NA TRBJ2-7 TRBV18 CASSPRTGTYEQYF TGTGCCAGCTCACCAAGGACAGGGACCTACGAGCAGTACTTC
TRBD1 NA TRBJ1-2 TRBV19 CARNGDSPGDGYTF TGTGCCAGGAATGGGGACAGCCCGGGGGATGGCTACACCTTC
NA NA TRBJ1-2 TRBV4-3 CASSQVNQGYGYTF TGCGCCAGCAGCCAAGTGAATCAGGGGTATGGCTACACCTTC
NA NA TRBJ2-7 TRBV6-1 CASSEIYYEQYF TGTGCCAGCAGTGAAATTTACTACGAGCAGTACTTC
TRBD2 NA TRBJ2-1 TRBV5-1 CASSVWGGLADNEQFF TGCGCCAGCAGTGTTTGGGGAGGACTAGCGGACAATGAGCAGTTCTTC
TRBD2 NA TRBJ2-3 TRBV28 CASSPLAASTDTQYF TGTGCCAGCAGCCCCCTAGCGGCTAGCACAGATACGCAGTATTTT
TRBD2 NA TRBJ2-5 TRBV4-3 CASSQVAGGPRTQETQYF TGCGCCAGCAGCCAAGTCGCGGGAGGGCCTCGGACACAAGAGACCCAGTACTTC
TRBD2 NA TRBJ2-7 TRBV6-5 CATGTSGSYEQYF TGTGCCACCGGGACTAGCGGGAGCTACGAGCAGTACTTC
NA NA TRBJ2-1 TRBV9 CASSAGGPGSYNEQFF TGTGCCAGCAGCGCAGGGGGGCCGGGCTCCTACAATGAGCAGTTCTTC
TRBD2 NA TRBJ2-5 TRBV18 CASSQRTSAPGETQYF TGTGCCAGCTCACAAAGGACTAGCGCTCCAGGGGAGACCCAGTACTTC
NA NA TRBJ2-5 TRBV7-8 CASSRGAPVQETQYF TGTGCCAGCAGCCGAGGGGCTCCGGTCCAAGAGACCCAGTACTTC
NA once TRBJ2-1 TRBV30 CAWSRGGVTYNEQFF TGTGCCTGGAGTCGGGGAGGAGTAACCTACAATGAGCAGTTCTTC
NA NA TRBJ1-1 TRBV4-2 CASSQGVRAENTEAFF TGTGCCAGCAGCCAAGGCGTCAGGGCAGAGAACACTGAAGCTTTCTTT
TRBD1 NA TRBJ1-2 TRBV18 CASSPGTGQIGYTF TGTGCCAGCTCACCAGGGACAGGTCAAATTGGCTACACCTTC
NA NA TRBJ1-1 TRBV18 CASSPGGRSNTEAFF TGTGCCAGCTCACCCGGGGGGAGATCCAACACTGAAGCTTTCTTT
TRBD2 NA TRBJ2-1 TRBV7-9 CASSLGGRALGEQFF TGTGCCAGCAGCTTGGGCGGGAGGGCCTTAGGGGAGCAGTTCTTC
NA NA TRBJ1-1 TRBV10-1 CASSESGEAFF TGCGCCAGCAGTGAATCGGGGGAAGCTTTCTTT
TRBD1 NA TRBJ1-2 TRBV5-8 CASSRGTGGTMRDF TGTGCCAGCAGCCGGGGGACAGGGGGAACTATGAGGGACTTC
NA NA TRBJ1-1 TRBV5-4 CIFGQGGTEAFF TGTATTTTCGGGCAGGGAGGCACTGAAGCTTTCTTT
NA NA TRBJ2-1 TRBV27 CASSPHSYNEQFF TGTGCCAGCAGTCCCCACTCCTACAATGAGCAGTTCTTC
NA once TRBJ2-3 TRBV11-2 CASSHRDIPPDTQYF TGTGCCAGCAGCCACCGGGACATACCCCCAGATACGCAGTATTTT
TRBD2 once TRBJ2-7 TRBV5-1 CASSAGLAGGLDYEQYF TGCGCCAGCAGCGCAGGACTAGCGGGAGGGCTCGATTACGAGCAGTACTTC
NA many TRBJ1-3 TRBV28 CASSLLGGGSGNTIYF TGTGCCAGCAGTTTATTGGGAGGGGGTTCTGGAAACACCATATATTTT
NA few TRBJ1-6 TRBV12-5 CASASGGTSSPLHF TGTGCTAGTGCCTCGGGGGGCACGTCTTCACCCCTCCACTTT
NA NA TRBJ2-7 TRBV4-2 CASSQETSRGEQYF TGTGCCAGCAGCCAAGAGACTAGCAGGGGCGAGCAGTACTTC
NA NA TRBJ2-3 TRBV10-3 CAISEATDTQYF TGTGCCATCAGTGAAGCCACAGATACGCAGTATTTT
NA NA TRBJ2-5 TRBV5-1 CASSLGQETQYF TGCGCCAGCAGCTTGGGCCAGGAGACCCAGTACTTC
NA NA TRBJ2-5 TRBV28 CASSLPVGAQETQYF TGTGCCAGCAGTCTCCCCGTGGGGGCTCAAGAGACCCAGTACTTC
NA NA TRBJ2-4 TRBV7-2 CASSLEAAAGTPGIQYF TGTGCCAGCAGCTTAGAGGCAGCGGCAGGCACACCCGGCATTCAGTACTTC
TRBD1 NA TRBJ1-2 TRBV4-1 CASSQPGQRNYGYTF TGCGCCAGCAGCCAGCCGGGACAGAGGAACTATGGCTACACCTTC
NA NA TRBJ1-4 TRBV5-1 CASSLAGQNEKLFF TGCGCCAGCAGCTTGGCAGGACAGAATGAAAAACTGTTTTTT
TRBD1 once TRBJ1-4 TRBV19 CAKRQGGPPTNEKLFF TGTGCAAAAAGACAGGGCGGCCCCCCGACTAATGAAAAACTGTTTTTT
NA once TRBJ1-4 TRBV5-1 CASRASNEKLFF TGCGCCAGCAGGGCCTCCAATGAAAAACTGTTTTTT
TRBD2 NA TRBJ2-1 TRBV5-4 CASSLGREGYNEQFF TGTGCCAGCAGCTTGGGGCGGGAGGGTTACAATGAGCAGTTCTTC
TRBD1 NA TRBJ2-5 TRBV28 CASRVGQGQETQYF TGTGCCAGCAGGGTCGGACAGGGGCAAGAGACCCAGTACTTC
NA NA TRBJ2-1 TRBV28 CASSLWVSNEQFF TGTGCCAGCAGTTTATGGGTCAGCAATGAGCAGTTCTTC
NA once TRBJ1-3 TRBV2 CASGSGETRNTIYF TGTGCCAGCGGGTCGGGGGAGACTAGAAACACCATATATTTT
NA NA TRBJ2-1 TRBV5-1 CASSPAGAMSREQFF TGCGCCAGCAGCCCCGCTGGGGCTATGTCTCGTGAGCAGTTCTTC
NA NA TRBJ2-7 TRBV19 CASSSLGGPNEQYF TGTGCCAGTAGTAGCCTCGGTGGGCCTAACGAGCAGTACTTC
NA NA TRBJ1-5 TRBV7-9 CASSLGRGVNQPQHF TGTGCCAGCAGCTTAGGACGGGGAGTCAATCAGCCCCAGCATTTT
NA NA TRBJ2-7 TRBV28 CASTISRGSYEQYF TGTGCCAGCACTATATCACGGGGATCCTACGAGCAGTACTTC
TRBD2 NA TRBJ2-2 TRBV28 CASSLFGLVGTGELFF TGTGCCAGCAGTCTCTTCGGACTAGTAGGGACCGGGGAGCTGTTTTTT
NA NA TRBJ1-1 TRBV18 CASSLLGLRGTEAFF TGTGCCAGCTCACTATTAGGGCTTAGGGGCACTGAAGCTTTCTTT
NA NA TRBJ2-1 TRBV28 CASGLGVLGEQFF TGTGCCAGCGGTCTAGGGGTCTTGGGTGAGCAGTTCTTC
NA NA TRBJ1-4 TRBV30 CAWSWLGEKLFF TGTGCCTGGAGTTGGCTCGGGGAAAAACTGTTTTTT
TRBD2 NA TRBJ2-1 TRBV7-3 CASSFSGRSNEQFF TGTGCCAGCAGCTTTAGCGGGAGAAGTAATGAGCAGTTCTTC
NA NA TRBJ2-5 TRBV11-2 CASSLVSQKETQYF TGTGCCAGCAGCTTAGTTTCCCAAAAAGAGACCCAGTACTTC
NA NA TRBJ1-2 TRBV25-1 CASSEFGGRGYGYTF TGTGCCAGCAGTGAATTCGGGGGGCGAGGCTATGGCTACACCTTC
NA NA TRBJ2-5 TRBV28 CASNILPGGGQYF TGTGCCAGCAACATCCTGCCGGGGGGCGGCCAGTACTTC
TRBD2 NA TRBJ2-3 TRBV27 CASRVGGADTQYF TGTGCCAGCCGGGTCGGGGGGGCAGATACGCAGTATTTT
TRBD2 once TRBJ2-2 TRBV7-2 CASNAGGPPGELFF TGTGCCAGCAACGCGGGGGGACCTCCCGGGGAGCTGTTTTTT
TRBD1 few TRBJ1-1 TRBV28 CASSRDGTGLRGAFF TGTGCCAGCAGCAGGGACGGGACAGGGCTTCGGGGAGCTTTCTTT
NA NA TRBJ1-1 TRBV18 CASSPAGPLFF TGTGCCAGCTCACCGGCGGGGCCTCTCTTCTTT
TRBD1 few TRBJ2-7 TRBV5-1 CASSLGTGIFYEQYF TGCGCCAGCAGCTTGGGGACAGGGATCTTCTACGAGCAGTACTTC